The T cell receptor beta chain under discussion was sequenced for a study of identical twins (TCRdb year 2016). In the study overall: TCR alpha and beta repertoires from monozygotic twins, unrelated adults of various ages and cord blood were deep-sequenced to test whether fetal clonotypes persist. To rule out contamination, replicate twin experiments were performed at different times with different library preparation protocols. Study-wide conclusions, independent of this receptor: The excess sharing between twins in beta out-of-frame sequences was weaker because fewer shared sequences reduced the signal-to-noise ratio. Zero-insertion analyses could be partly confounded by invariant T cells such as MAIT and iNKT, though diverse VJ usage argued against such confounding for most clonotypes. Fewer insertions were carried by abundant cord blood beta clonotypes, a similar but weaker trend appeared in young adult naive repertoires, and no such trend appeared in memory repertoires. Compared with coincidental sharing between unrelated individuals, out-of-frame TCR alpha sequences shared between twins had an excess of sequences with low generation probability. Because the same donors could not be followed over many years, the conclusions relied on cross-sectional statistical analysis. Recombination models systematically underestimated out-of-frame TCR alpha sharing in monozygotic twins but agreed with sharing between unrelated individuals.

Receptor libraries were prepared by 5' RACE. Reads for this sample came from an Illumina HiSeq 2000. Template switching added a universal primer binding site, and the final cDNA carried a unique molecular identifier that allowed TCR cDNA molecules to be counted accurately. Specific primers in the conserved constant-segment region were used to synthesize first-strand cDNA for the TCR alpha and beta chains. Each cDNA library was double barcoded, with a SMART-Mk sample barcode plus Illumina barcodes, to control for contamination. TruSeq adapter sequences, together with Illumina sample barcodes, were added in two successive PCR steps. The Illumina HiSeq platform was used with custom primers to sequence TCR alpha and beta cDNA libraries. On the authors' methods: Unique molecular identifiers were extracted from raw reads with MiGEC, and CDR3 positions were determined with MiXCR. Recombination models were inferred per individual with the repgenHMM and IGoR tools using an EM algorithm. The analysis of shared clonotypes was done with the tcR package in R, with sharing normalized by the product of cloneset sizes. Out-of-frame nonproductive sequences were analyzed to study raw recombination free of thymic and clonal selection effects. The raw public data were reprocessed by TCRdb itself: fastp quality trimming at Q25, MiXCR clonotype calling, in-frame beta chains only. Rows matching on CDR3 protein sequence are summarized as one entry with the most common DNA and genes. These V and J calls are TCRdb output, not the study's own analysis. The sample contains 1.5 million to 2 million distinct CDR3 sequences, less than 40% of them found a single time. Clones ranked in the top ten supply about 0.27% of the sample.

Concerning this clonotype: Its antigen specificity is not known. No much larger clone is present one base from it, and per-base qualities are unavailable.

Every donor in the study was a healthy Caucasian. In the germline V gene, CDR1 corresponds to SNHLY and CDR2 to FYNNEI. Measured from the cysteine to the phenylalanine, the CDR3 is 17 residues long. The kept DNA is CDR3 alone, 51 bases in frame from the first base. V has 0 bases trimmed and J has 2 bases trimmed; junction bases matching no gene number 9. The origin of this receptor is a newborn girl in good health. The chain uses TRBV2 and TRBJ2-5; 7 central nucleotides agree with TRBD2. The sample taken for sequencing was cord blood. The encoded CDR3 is CASSEASVAGLQETQYF. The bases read TGTGCCAGCAGTGAAGCGTCGGTAGCGGGTCTTCAAGAGACCCAGTACTTC.